Only a few counts were recorded for the clone carrying this T cell receptor beta chain. Its antigen is not known. Amplification used 60 Vbeta primers and 13 Jbeta primers. As handled by the study authors: Unique TCR beta chains totaled 80 million to 100 million in a later count, with around 12 million of them shared. Measured with immunoSEQ multiplex PCR; TCRdb has only the in-frame clones, and not every one. V and J calls and clone size are those listed in that table; D and trimming were worked out from the DNA. The sample has approximately 95,000 clones, about 80% seen once. The data derive from a study of cytomegalovirus exposure and HLA in healthy donors. Study-wide points: Among the CMV-associated chains, three were confirmed in vitro as specific for CMV antigens. Of the V segments, some could not be distinguished, including TRBV6-2 and TRBV6-3, and were excluded. Differences between HLA loci emerged in a later analysis of TCR association rates, with DRB1 most and HLA-C fewest.

V shed 4 bases and J shed 5 bases, with 7 bases lying between them. Germline CDR1 is DFQATT and CDR2 is SNEGSKA (reference sequence). The CDR3 contains 11 residues. The sequence was obtained from a man between 18 and 35 years old in good health and CMV-seropositive. The J gene is TRBJ2-3, the V gene TRBV20-1, with D uncertain. Sequenced sample: PBMCs. DNA of the CDR3: TGCAGTGCTACGTCCGTAGATACGCAGTATTTT. Protein sequence: CSATSVDTQYF.